These 14 T cell receptor beta chains were sequenced from one sample in a study of cytomegalovirus exposure and HLA in healthy donors (dated by TCRdb to the late 2010s). Library preparation employed the immunoSEQ multiplex PCR assay. The multiplex PCR relied on a mix of 60 forward primers for TCR Vbeta segments and 13 reverse primers for TCR Jbeta segments. Entries here come from immuneACCESS through TCRdb and include only in-frame sequences with V and J called. Some clones fail to appear in such tables; in the studies checked, an unresolved V gene covers under half of the shortfall, and the cause of the remainder is unknown. The sample has under 150,000 clones on record, about 80% of them singletons. Together, the top ten hold around 1.9% of the sample. The specimen was PBMCs. The receptors were sampled from a woman aged 45-59 years in good health and CMV-seronegative.

The chain uses TRBV6-1 and TRBJ1-5; no reliable D call. Trimming took 2 bases from V and 0 from J, leaving 20 bases between them. The CDR3 contains 19 residues. The germline CDR1 and CDR2 sequences are MNHNS and SASEGT. This CDR3 reads CASSELGRIADYSNQPQHF. The DNA of the CDR3 is TGTGCCAGCAGTGAACTTGGGCGGATAGCCGACTATAGCAATCAGCCCCAGCATTTT.

This clone was seen only a few times. V gene TRBV7-3 combines with J gene TRBJ1-2, with TRBD1 matching 9 bases. Per the germline V gene, CDR1 is SGHTA and CDR2 is FQGTGA. V was clipped by 4 bases and J by 8 bases; unmatched bases: 8. The CDR3 is 14 amino acids. CDR3: CASSYTGGSYGYTF. For the CDR3, the DNA is TGTGCCAGCAGCTACACAGGGGGCTCATACGGCTACACCTTC.

This chain links TRBV10-3 with TRBJ2-1; 9 bases align to TRBD2. Per the germline V gene, CDR1 is ENHRY and CDR2 is SYGVKD. The V segment lost 3 bases and the J segment 4 bases; nucleotides outside the gene matches: 7. This CDR3 is built from 16 residues. CDR3 amino acids: CAISDNGGRAYNEQFF. The CDR3 coding sequence is TGTGCCATCAGTGACAACGGCGGGAGGGCATACAATGAGCAGTTCTTC.

A few counts support this clone. The chain couples TRBV6-5 to TRBJ2-1; possibly TRBD2 for D (5 bases). Trimming took off 5 bases at V and 0 bases at J, with 8 bases between the two ends. The CDR3 contains 14 residues. Germline V gene lookup returns CDR1 MNHEY and CDR2 SVGAGI. CDR3 bases: TGTGCCAGCAGTACGGGGAGCTCCTACAATGAGCAGTTCTTC. Translating it yields CASSTGSSYNEQFF.

This sequence joins TRBV30 and TRBJ2-7; 11 bases fit TRBD1. The germline gives CDR1 GTSNPN, CDR2 SVGIG (reference sequence). With V trimmed by 3 bases and J by 6 bases, 10 bases remained unmatched. The CDR3 sequence is 15 residues long. CDR3 sequence (DNA): TGTGCCTGGAGCCCCCGGACAGGGGGCAATCGCGAGCAGTACTTC. Its protein product is CAWSPRTGGNREQYF. Complete variable domain (other parts from reference TRBV30 and TRBJ2-7): SQTIHQWPATLVQPVGSPLSLECTVEGTSNPNLYWYRQAAGRGLQLLFYSVGIGQISSEVPQNLSASRPQDRQFILSSKKLLLSDSGFYLCAWSPRTGGNREQYFGPGTRLTVT.

This chain joins TRBV28 and TRBJ2-1, with D possibly matching TRBD2 (5 bases). This CDR3 comprises 17 residues. Germline lookup yields CDR1 MDHEN and CDR2 SYDVKM. Trimming left V 4 bases short and J 1 base short, with 17 bases between. The CDR3 nucleotides are TGTGCCAGCAGTTCCTTATCCCAGAGCGGTTCCTACAATGAGCAGTTCTTC. The encoded protein is CASSSLSQSGSYNEQFF.

This chain links TRBV28 with TRBJ2-7, with 10 positions matching TRBD2. From germline, CDR1 is MDHEN and CDR2 SYDVKM. CDR3 length: 16 amino acids. Germline trimming cut 2 bases from V and 3 bases from J; bases unmatched to any gene: 7. The CDR3 DNA follows: TGTGCCAGCAGTTTAGGAGCCGGGACTAGCGTCTACGAGCAGTACTTC. This encodes CASSLGAGTSVYEQYF.

The chain joins TRBV6-4 to TRBJ2-1, with 9 bases matching TRBD2. J lost 8 bases, V lost 3 bases, and 11 bases had no gene match. Germline V gene sequence: CDR1 MRHNA, CDR2 SNTAGT. The CDR3 consists of 16 residues. In nucleotides, the CDR3 is TGTGCCAGCAGTGATTCGAGCGGGAGGAAGTCGGATGAGCAGTTCTTC. It yields the protein CASSDSSGRKSDEQFF.

This rearrangement joins TRBV19 to TRBJ2-1; 7 bases map to TRBD2. This CDR3 contains 16 residues. The germline V gene encodes CDR1 LNHDA and CDR2 SQIVND (reference sequence). Trimming removed 5 bases from V and 0 bases from J; junction bases left unmatched: 7. CDR3 region: CASSPPRGSSYNEQFF. The CDR3 DNA follows: TGTGCCAGTAGTCCCCCCCGCGGGAGCTCCTACAATGAGCAGTTCTTC. The whole variable domain, remainder taken from reference TRBV19 and TRBJ2-1, is DGGITQSPKYLFRKEGQNVTLSCEQNLNHDAMYWYRQDPGQGLRLIYYSQIVNDFQKGDIAEGYSVSREKKESFPLTVTSAQKNPTAFYLCASSPPRGSSYNEQFFGPGTRLTVL.

The chain employs TRBV5-1 and TRBJ2-1, with a possible D match to TRBD2 (5 bases). The CDR3 runs to 15 residues. V lost 4 bases to trimming and J lost 2 bases, with 13 bases between them. CDR1 is SGHRS, CDR2 YFSETQ, per germline. The DNA for the CDR3 is TGCGCCAGCAGCGAGGGAGTTCCCCCCTACAATGAGCAGTTCTTC. Amino acids: CASSEGVPPYNEQFF.

In nucleotides, the CDR3 is TGTGCCAGCAGTCCCAGGGGGCCAAGTAATTCACCCCTCCACTTT. Protein: CASSPRGPSNSPLHF. The V and J genes are TRBV6-5 and TRBJ1-6; 8 nucleotides match TRBD1. The germline CDR1 and CDR2 sequences are MNHEY and SVGAGI. The CDR3 contains 15 residues. V was pared by 5 bases and J by 6 bases, with 6 bases of the junction left unmatched.

The V call is TRBV28, the J call TRBJ1-5, with D tentatively TRBD1 (6 bases). V lost 2 bases and J 0 bases, leaving 14 bases between the germline ends. CDR3 length: 17 amino acids. Germline V gene data show CDR1 as MDHEN and CDR2 as SYDVKM. This CDR3 reads CASSLMGQGFSNQPQHF. CDR3 coding DNA: TGTGCCAGCAGTTTAATGGGGCAGGGGTTTAGCAATCAGCCCCAGCATTTT.

This clone came up a few times. The chain links TRBV5-1 to TRBJ2-1, with 9 bases fitting TRBD2. This CDR3 has 15 residues. Unmatched junction bases numbered 1, after V lost 0 bases and J lost 3 bases. Germline V gives CDR1 SGHRS, CDR2 YFSETQ. CDR3 sequence reads: CASSLVTSGYNEQFF. The CDR3 nucleotides read TGCGCCAGCAGCTTGGTGACTAGCGGCTACAATGAGCAGTTCTTC.

The V gene is TRBV4-1, the J gene TRBJ1-1; tentatively, D is TRBD1 (5 bases). Per germline, CDR1 MGHRA and CDR2 YSYEKL. Deletions cut 4 bases from V and 4 bases from J, with 10 bases between. CDR3 size: 13 residues. The CDR3 loop reads CASSPGRGTEAFF. The CDR3 DNA sequence: TGCGCCAGCAGCCCTGGGAGGGGCACTGAAGCTTTCTTT.